Below, 25 T cell receptor beta chains from the same sample are listed, as sequenced in a study of CD8+ T cells in alopecia areata. This sample's treatment: oral pan-JAK inhibitor, 5-10 mg twice daily. Following RNA extraction, reverse transcription yielded cDNA that acted as the sequencing template. Using immunoSEQ multiplex PCR, the repertoire was profiled, and TCRdb retains in-frame clones only, with some absent. The data contain over 100,000 clones, 53% of them singletons. This material consisted of CD4+ T cells sorted from blood, taken at week 4, from a patient treated with tofacitinib. Every receptor here comes from a human donor with alopecia areata.

The chain links TRBV29-1 to TRBJ1-1; possible D gene TRBD1, 5 bases. The CDR3 is 14 residues long. V shed 4 bases and J shed 3 bases, with 15 bases lying between them. Per the germline V gene, CDR1 is SQVTM and CDR2 is ANQGSEA. The CDR3 region has the DNA TGCAGCGTTGTGACCGGGACCAGCTACACTGAAGCTTTCTTT. Its protein product is CSVVTGTSYTEAFF.

This clone appeared a single time. The chain carries TRBV14 and TRBJ1-5; D is unclear. V dropped 0 bases and J dropped 5 bases, with 5 bases sitting between them. This CDR3 contains 13 residues. Germline values: CDR1 SGHDN, CDR2 FVKESK. Here the CDR3 DNA reads TGTGCCAGCAGCCAAGACGGGGATCAGCCCCAGCATTTT. It is translated as CASSQDGDQPQHF.

The V call is TRBV7-9, the J call TRBJ2-3, with 8 bases matching TRBD2. This CDR3 has 18 residues. J gave up 8 bases and V 5 bases, and 21 bases lay outside the gene matches. CDR1 SEHNR and CDR2 FQNEAQ come from the germline V gene (reference sequence). The DNA for the CDR3 is TGTGCCAGCAGCCCCCAGCGGGGGAAATTGAGGATCATAGGTACGCAGTATTTT. This gives the protein CASSPQRGKLRIIGTQYF.

V is TRBV18 and J is TRBJ1-5; no firm D call. From germline, CDR1 is KGHSH and CDR2 LQKENI. The V and J ends lost 5 bases and 0 bases respectively, with 5 bases between them. This CDR3 contains 13 residues. CDR3 in DNA: TGTGCCAGCTCAGCCTATAGCAATCAGCCCCAGCATTTT. Its protein product is CASSAYSNQPQHF.

V is TRBV5-1 and J is TRBJ2-3; no definite D call. In germline, CDR1 is SGHRS, CDR2 YFSETQ. V was trimmed by 0 bases and J by 5 bases, leaving 7 bases between them. The CDR3 contains 13 residues. The CDR3 reads CASSLGRVDTQYF. The CDR3 DNA sequence: TGCGCCAGCAGCTTGGGAAGGGTAGATACGCAGTATTTT.

The chain employs TRBV11-2 and TRBJ1-2; D is unclear. Trimming pared 5 bases from V and 7 bases from J, leaving 11 bases between. Germline loops: CDR1 SGHAT, CDR2 FQNNGV. CDR3 length: 12 residues. The DNA for the CDR3 is TGTGCCAGCAGCACCCAACGTATTGGCTACACCTTC. Its translation is CASSTQRIGYTF.

This clone was seen a single time. The rearrangement links TRBV5-1 to TRBJ1-1; a possible D gene is TRBD1 (5 bases). The CDR3 covers 16 residues. Between the trimmed V and J ends, which lost 4 bases and 1 base, there was a span of 17 bases. In germline, CDR1 is SGHRS, CDR2 YFSETQ. The CDR3 loop is CASSPGGSRGNTEAFF. Here the CDR3 DNA reads TGCGCCAGCAGCCCGGGTGGGTCAAGGGGGAACACTGAAGCTTTCTTT.

The count of this clone is one. The chain uses TRBV29-1 and TRBJ1-2, with a weak D call TRBD1 (5 bases). Germline V gives CDR1 SQVTM, CDR2 ANQGSEA. V was shortened by 1 base and J by 6 bases, with 12 bases between the two germline ends. The CDR3 consists of 13 residues. The CDR3 sequence: CSVEVGTKDGYTF. CDR3 coding DNA: TGCAGCGTTGAAGTCGGGACGAAAGATGGCTACACCTTC.

CDR3 sequence: CAWRWDRDGYTF. Written as DNA, the CDR3 is TGTGCCTGGAGGTGGGACAGGGATGGCTACACCTTC. The rearrangement links TRBV30 to TRBJ1-2; 9 nucleotides align to TRBD1. The CDR3 is 12 residues long. Germline CDR1 GTSNPN, CDR2 SVGIG (reference sequence). After removal of 3 bases from V and 6 bases from J, the junction contained 2 bases not matched to a gene.

This clone appeared a few times. The chain uses TRBV27 and TRBJ2-7; the D is unclear. Trimming pared 5 bases from V and 2 bases from J, leaving 13 bases between. This CDR3 has 14 amino acids. Germline V lookup: CDR1 MNHEY, CDR2 SMNVEV (reference sequence). The CDR3 protein is CASSPRQAAYEQYF. CDR3 bases: TGTGCCAGCAGTCCCAGACAAGCAGCCTACGAGCAGTACTTC.

The gene calls are TRBV5-1 and TRBJ1-6; D uncertain. Trimming removed 4 bases at V and 9 bases at J, with 8 bases between. The CDR3 is 12 amino acids. The germline V gene has CDR1 SGHRS and CDR2 YFSETQ. The CDR3 is CASSGESSPLHF. The CDR3 DNA sequence: TGCGCCAGCAGCGGGGAGAGTTCACCCCTCCACTTT.

The chain carries TRBV7-2 and TRBJ2-7; TRBD2 might be the D (6 bases). The CDR3 is made up of 13 amino acids. V was clipped by 4 bases and J by 5 bases, with 12 bases between them. Germline assignment: CDR1 SGHTA and CDR2 FQGNSA. Here the CDR3 reads CASSSRPGDEQYF. CDR3 in DNA: TGTGCCAGCAGCTCCAGACCGGGGGACGAGCAGTACTTC.

The V call is TRBV19, the J call TRBJ2-1; D is tentatively TRBD1 or TRBD2 (5 bases each). V lost 9 bases to trimming and J lost 3 bases, with 12 bases between them. The CDR3 is 13 amino acids. Germline assignment: CDR1 LNHDA and CDR2 SQIVND (reference sequence). Here the CDR3 DNA reads TGTGCCAGCCTCGGGGCCCTCTACAATGAGCAGTTCTTC. It is translated as CASLGALYNEQFF.

The CDR3 region has the DNA TGTGCCAGCAGTGAATATCAGGGGGCTAGCACAGATACGCAGTATTTT. Translation: CASSEYQGASTDTQYF. This chain links TRBV25-1 with TRBJ2-3, with 8 bases matching TRBD1. The ends lost 0 bases at V and 0 bases at J; junction bases unmatched: 2. CDR1 is MGHDK and CDR2 is SYGVNS in the germline V gene. The CDR3 runs to 16 residues.

Only a few counts were recorded for this clone. The chain links TRBV7-3 to TRBJ2-7; D is perhaps TRBD1 (6 bases). Germline CDR1 is SGHTA and CDR2 is FQGTGA. The germline V and J ends were trimmed by 4 bases and 6 bases, with 13 bases remaining between them. The CDR3 consists of 13 residues. The CDR3 is CASSSGQSGEQYF. CDR3 sequence (DNA): TGTGCCAGCAGCTCCGGACAGTCCGGCGAGCAGTACTTC.

J is TRBJ2-1 and V is TRBV5-1, with D unclear. Germline CDR1 is SGHRS and CDR2 is YFSETQ. The length of the CDR3 is 11 residues. Trimming took 1 base from V and 9 from J, leaving 5 bases between them. The CDR3 reads CASSLSVEQFF. The DNA of the CDR3 is TGCGCCAGCAGCTTGTCGGTTGAGCAGTTCTTC.

Regarding this clone: This sample also contains other DNA sequences that code for the same CDR3. V and J are TRBV30 and TRBJ1-3, with D hard to call. This CDR3 region has 13 residues. Germline CDR1 and CDR2: GTSNPN and SVGIG (reference sequence). Trimming pared 0 bases from V and 1 base from J, leaving 4 bases between. The CDR3 loop reads CAWSVGSGNTIYF. Here the CDR3 DNA reads TGTGCCTGGAGTGTAGGGTCTGGAAACACCATATATTTT.

This sequence joins TRBV7-9 and TRBJ1-1; 7 bases fit TRBD1. The CDR3 has 16 amino acids. CDR1 is SEHNR and CDR2 is FQNEAQ in the germline V gene (reference sequence). The V gene end was trimmed by 3 bases and the J gene end by 1 base; junction bases not matched to a gene: 8. The CDR3 DNA is TGTGCCAGCAGCTTTACCCTCGGGACAGCGAACACTGAAGCTTTCTTT. Its translation is CASSFTLGTANTEAFF. Combining the CDR3 with reference TRBV7-9 and TRBJ1-1 gives the whole variable domain DTGVSQNPRHKITKRGQNVTFRCDPISEHNRLYWYRQTLGQGPEFLTYFQNEAQLEKSRLLSDRFSAERPKGSFSTLEIQRTEQGDSAMYLCASSFTLGTANTEAFFGQGTRLTVV.

This clone appeared a few times. The rearrangement joins TRBV4-1 to TRBJ2-1; perhaps TRBD1 as D (5 bases). CDR1 and CDR2 (germline): MGHRA, YSYEKL. V lost 0 bases to trimming and J lost 0 bases, with 9 bases between them. CDR3 size: 16 residues. The CDR3: CASSQDPQGSYNEQFF. For the CDR3, the DNA is TGCGCCAGCAGCCAAGATCCCCAGGGCTCCTACAATGAGCAGTTCTTC.

The chain carries TRBV30 and TRBJ2-2, with D perhaps matching TRBD1 (5 bases). Deletions cut 4 bases from V and 7 bases from J, with 13 bases between. The CDR3 is made up of 13 amino acids. The germline V gene encodes CDR1 GTSNPN and CDR2 SVGIG (reference sequence). DNA of the CDR3: TGTGCCTGGAAGGGGTTCCCGAGCGGGGAGCTGTTTTTT. It codes for CAWKGFPSGELFF.

V is TRBV9 and J is TRBJ2-7; 9 nucleotides match TRBD1. Germline V CDR1 and CDR2: SGDLS, YYNGEE. The CDR3 is made up of 13 amino acids. Germline trimming cut 3 bases from V and 7 bases from J; bases unmatched to any gene: 5. CDR3 sequence: CASSATGGEEQYF. In DNA form, the CDR3 reads TGTGCCAGCAGCGCGACAGGGGGAGAGGAGCAGTACTTC.

V usage is TRBV30 and J usage is TRBJ1-4; D may be TRBD1 (5 bases). The CDR3 runs 13 residues. CDR1 and CDR2 (germline): GTSNPN, SVGIG (reference sequence). Trimming cost V 3 bases and J 8 bases, with 13 bases left between them. CDR3 loop: CAWSRVQGEKLFF. The CDR3 bases are TGTGCCTGGAGCAGGGTGCAGGGCGAAAAACTGTTTTTT.

This clone was recorded once. The CDR3 nucleotides are TGTGCCTGGAGTGTATGGGACAGGGGCTATGGCTACACCTTC. Translation: CAWSVWDRGYGYTF. The gene calls are TRBV30 and TRBJ1-2, with 10 bases matching TRBD1. The germline V gene has CDR1 GTSNPN and CDR2 SVGIG (reference sequence). Trimming took 0 bases from V and 4 from J; bases not matched to a gene: 2. The CDR3 has 14 amino acids.

The V gene is TRBV30, the J gene TRBJ2-7; D is uncertain. CDR3 length equals 11 residues. V was pared by 5 bases and J by 6 bases, with 11 bases between. From germline, CDR1 is GTSNPN and CDR2 SVGIG (reference sequence). The CDR3 region has the DNA TGTGCCTGGGCGGATCCACGCGAGCAGTACTTC. Amino acids: CAWADPREQYF.

This clone was picked up a small number of times. The chain is built from TRBV29-1 and TRBJ2-7; 8 bases are shared with TRBD2. V was clipped by 6 bases and J by 5 bases; unmatched bases: 12. In germline, CDR1 is SQVTM, CDR2 ANQGSEA. CDR3 length: 14 residues. CDR3 loop: CSVGLTSVFHEQYF. CDR3 in DNA: TGCAGCGTCGGACTGACTAGCGTATTCCACGAGCAGTACTTC.